This entry is about one TCR beta chain. The antigen remains undetermined. The data were produced by immunoSEQ multiplex PCR, yet TCRdb's version contains in-frame clones alone and is incomplete. The sample includes tens of thousands of clones, around 74% seen only once; the top ten take over 2.5%. The record originates from a study of vaccination effects on CD4 cells after COVID-19. On the study more broadly: Prior to sequencing, the ViraFEST assay stimulated PBMC with viral peptide pools, which expanded the antigen-specific CD4+ T cells. General study results and limits: After vaccination, at late timepoints, clones induced by infection and by vaccine contracted markedly. Convalescent patients were scarce, and early post-infection timepoints were absent.

A roughly ten-day culture period preceded the isolation of CD4+ T cells. The germline CDR1 and CDR2 sequences are SGHDT and YYEEEE. V was shortened by 10 bases and J by 12 bases, with 16 bases between the two germline ends. The CDR3 spans 10 residues. This clonotype was obtained from a human donor who received a COVID-19 vaccine. The V and J genes are TRBV5-6 and TRBJ1-1, with a possible D match to TRBD1 (5 bases). The specimen comprised CD4+ T cells from PBMCs cultured without peptide, sampled before COVID-19 vaccination. CDR3 sequence: CAVGQGWTFF. Here the CDR3 DNA reads TGTGCCGTCGGGCAGGGTTGGACTTTCTTT.